This T cell receptor (beta chain) was found in a study of blood T cells in healthy people across ages. With a J-beta primer mix and a sample-barcoded 5' primer, a second PCR ran about 7 to 12 cycles. TCRdb used MiXCR to reprocess the 5' RACE reads, holding one entry per CDR3 protein. Among about 1.5 million distinct CDR3 sequences listed, approximately 43% were seen once. This CDR3 region has 17 residues. Germline-derived CDR1 and CDR2 are DFQATT and SNEGSKA (reference sequence). The sequencing sample was made of blood. This receptor was taken from a woman between 18 and 30 years old in good health. The chain joins TRBV20-1 to TRBJ2-5; a weak D match, TRBD1 (5 bases). Gene TRBJ2-7 matches the end of the DNA better, so the J call may be wrong. CDR3 coding DNA: TGCAGTGCTAACCAGGGTTTGGCTGCCCTTTACCGGGACGAGCAGTACTTC. Translating gives CSANQGLAALYRDEQYF.